This T cell receptor (beta chain) was profiled in a study of blood T cell repertoires in COVID-19. The overall study: Material from acute and convalescent COVID-19 was sourced from the United States, Italy and Spain.

In the authors' workflow: From reference gene primer amplification, estimates of nucleated cell counts were derived. Sequenced by immunoSEQ multiplex PCR; TCRdb stores in-frame clones only, minus some. V, J and clone size are taken as reported in that table, and D and trimming were inferred from the DNA itself. There are roughly 250,000 clones in the sample; about nine tenths occur only once, and roughly 12% lies in the top ten. The ends were cut back, 2 bases at V and 0 bases at J, with 11 bases in the middle. The germline CDR1 and CDR2 sequences are SGHVS and FNYEAQ. The CDR3 sequence is 15 residues long.

The sequencing input was peripheral blood. J is TRBJ2-7 and V is TRBV7-6; D perhaps matches TRBD1 (5 bases). The receptor was isolated from a woman aged 30 to 39 with COVID-19, enrolled during active disease. CDR3 DNA sequence: TGTGCCAGCAGCTTATACGACAGTTCCTCCTACGAGCAGTACTTC. This encodes CASSLYDSSSYEQYF.